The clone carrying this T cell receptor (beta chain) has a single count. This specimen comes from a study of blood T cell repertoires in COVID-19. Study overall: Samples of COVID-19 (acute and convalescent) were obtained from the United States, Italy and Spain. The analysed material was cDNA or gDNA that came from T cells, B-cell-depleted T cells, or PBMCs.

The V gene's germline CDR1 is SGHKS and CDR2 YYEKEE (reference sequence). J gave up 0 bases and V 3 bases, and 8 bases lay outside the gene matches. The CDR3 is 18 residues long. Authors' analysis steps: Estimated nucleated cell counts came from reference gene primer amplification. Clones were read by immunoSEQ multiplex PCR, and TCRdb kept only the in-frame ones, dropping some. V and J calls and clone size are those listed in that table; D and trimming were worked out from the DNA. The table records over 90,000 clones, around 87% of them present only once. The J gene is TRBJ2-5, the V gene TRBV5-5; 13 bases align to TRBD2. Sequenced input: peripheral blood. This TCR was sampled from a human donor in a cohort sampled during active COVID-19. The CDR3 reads CASSYGLAGAWYQETQYF. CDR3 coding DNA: TGTGCCAGCAGCTACGGACTAGCGGGGGCCTGGTACCAAGAGACCCAGTACTTC.